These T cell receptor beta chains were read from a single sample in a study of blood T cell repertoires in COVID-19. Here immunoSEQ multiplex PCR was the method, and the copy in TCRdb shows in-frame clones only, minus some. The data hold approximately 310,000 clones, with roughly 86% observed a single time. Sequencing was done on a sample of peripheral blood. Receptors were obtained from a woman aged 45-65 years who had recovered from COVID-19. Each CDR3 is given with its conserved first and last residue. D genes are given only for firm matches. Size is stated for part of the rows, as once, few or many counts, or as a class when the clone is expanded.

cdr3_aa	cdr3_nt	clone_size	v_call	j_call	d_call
CASSFGGEYNSPLHF	TGTGCCAGCAGCTTTGGTGGGGAGTATAATTCACCCCTCCACTTT	-	TRBV7-2	TRBJ1-6	-
CASSRTSGNFYEQYF	TGTGCCAGCAGCAGGACTAGCGGGAACTTTTACGAGCAGTACTTC	-	TRBV3-1/TRBV3-2	TRBJ2-7	TRBD2
CATSRAVVGNQPQHF	TGTGCCACCAGCAGAGCGGTAGTTGGCAATCAGCCCCAGCATTTT	-	TRBV15	TRBJ1-5	-
CASSAPPGPRHF	TGTGCCAGCAGCGCACCCCCGGGTCCTCGCCACTTC	-	TRBV5-6	TRBJ2-5	-
CASSLDTSGSANTGELFF	TGTGCCAGCAGCTTAGACACTAGCGGGAGTGCGAACACCGGGGAGCTGTTTTTT	-	TRBV7-6	TRBJ2-2	TRBD2
CASSHSGQTRNIQYF	TGCGCCAGCAGCCACTCGGGACAGACTCGGAACATTCAGTACTTC	-	TRBV4-3	TRBJ2-4	TRBD1
CASSITGGRQPQHF	TGTGCCAGTAGTATAACAGGGGGCCGGCAGCCCCAGCATTTT	-	TRBV19	TRBJ1-5	TRBD1
CATSRGSGRVLETQYF	TGTGCCACCAGCAGAGGAAGCGGGAGGGTTTTGGAGACCCAGTACTTC	-	TRBV15	TRBJ2-5	TRBD2
CASSLFGGRGGSTEAFF	TGTGCCAGCAGCTTGTTCGGGGGCCGGGGGGGGAGCACTGAAGCTTTCTTT	-	TRBV5-8	TRBJ1-1	-
CSASLAGTLQRNEQFF	TGCAGTGCTAGTCTAGCGGGGACCTTACAAAGGAATGAGCAGTTCTTC	-	TRBV20-1	TRBJ2-1	TRBD2
CASSGAPGQGAQNTEAFF	TGTGCCAGCAGCGGAGCCCCGGGACAGGGGGCTCAGAACACTGAAGCTTTCTTT	once	TRBV9	TRBJ1-1	TRBD1
CASSEAHGWDQPQHF	TGTGCCAGCAGTGAAGCGCACGGGTGGGATCAGCCCCAGCATTTT	-	TRBV6-1	TRBJ1-5	-
CAWRRTGNAAYGYTF	TGTGCCTGGAGACGAACGGGGAACGCTGCCTATGGCTACACCTTC	-	TRBV30	TRBJ1-2	-
CASTPSPQGDEKLFF	TGTGCCAGCACTCCATCCCCTCAGGGGGATGAAAAACTGTTTTTT	-	TRBV6-5	TRBJ1-4	TRBD1
CASSPFGSRGSYEQYF	TGTGCCAGCAGCCCATTCGGGAGCCGCGGCTCCTACGAGCAGTACTTC	-	TRBV5-4	TRBJ2-7	-
CASSLDGGYSGNTIYF	TGCGCCAGCAGCTTGGACGGGGGATACTCTGGAAACACCATATATTTT	-	TRBV5-1	TRBJ1-3	-
CASSSPGNTEAFF	TGTGCCAGCAGTTCCCCGGGGAACACTGAAGCTTTCTTT	-	TRBV6-2/TRBV6-3	TRBJ1-1	-
CSVVTENTEAFF	TGCAGCGTTGTGACAGAGAACACTGAAGCTTTCTTT	-	TRBV29-1	TRBJ1-1	-
CASSPYTSGTQYF	TGTGCCAGCAGCCCTTACACGTCGGGTACGCAGTATTTT	-	TRBV2	TRBJ2-3	-
CASSILQGRYGYTF	TGTGCCAGTAGTATTCTACAGGGGCGATATGGCTACACCTTC	-	TRBV19	TRBJ1-2	TRBD1
CASSYSHGRETGYSGELFF	TGTGCCAGCAGTTACTCCCACGGGCGAGAGACAGGGTATTCCGGGGAGCTGTTTTTT	-	TRBV6-2/TRBV6-3	TRBJ2-2	TRBD1
CSAGPWGGYTF	TGCAGTGCTGGACCTTGGGGCGGCTACACCTTC	-	TRBV20-1	TRBJ1-2	-
CASSLMRVGNYGYTF	TGTGCCAGCAGTTTAATGAGGGTAGGGAACTATGGCTACACCTTC	-	TRBV28	TRBJ1-2	-
CASTVGQSEAFF	TGCGCCAGCACGGTTGGACAGTCTGAAGCTTTCTTT	-	TRBV23-1	TRBJ1-1	-
CASSQGTGGNEQFF	TGTGCCAGCAGCCAAGGGACAGGGGGCAATGAGCAGTTCTTC	-	TRBV7-8	TRBJ2-1	TRBD1
CTSSQGAHQPQHF	TGTACCAGTAGCCAGGGGGCCCATCAGCCCCAGCATTTT	-	TRBV19	TRBJ1-5	TRBD1
CASSPFARNEQFF	TGTGCCAGCAGCCCATTTGCGCGCAATGAGCAGTTCTTC	-	TRBV6-6	TRBJ2-1	-
CASSVDGTGVREQFF	TGTGCCAGCAGCGTAGACGGGACAGGGGTGCGGGAGCAGTTCTTC	-	TRBV9	TRBJ2-1	TRBD1
CASSFNREPYEQYF	TGTGCCAGCAGCTTTAACAGGGAACCCTACGAGCAGTACTTC	-	TRBV7-2	TRBJ2-7	-
CASSRQRAEQFF	TGTGCCAGCAGCCGCCAGCGGGCTGAGCAGTTCTTC	-	TRBV3-1/TRBV3-2	TRBJ2-1	-
CASSLGQGNEKLFF	TGTGCCAGCAGCCTCGGACAGGGTAATGAAAAACTGTTTTTT	-	TRBV7-9	TRBJ1-4	TRBD1
CASSAGNTGELFF	TGTGCCAGCAGTGCCGGGAACACCGGGGAGCTGTTTTTT	-	TRBV6-4	TRBJ2-2	-
CASGPNPGGTDTQYF	TGTGCCAGTGGCCCGAATCCGGGAGGGACAGATACGCAGTATTTT	-	TRBV19	TRBJ2-3	TRBD2
CASSLGAATYEQYF	TGTGCCAGCTCACTCGGTGCTGCTACCTACGAGCAGTACTTC	-	TRBV18	TRBJ2-7	-
CASSQSKTPDWGYTF	TGCGCCAGCAGTCAATCGAAGACTCCCGACTGGGGCTACACCTTC	-	TRBV23-1	TRBJ1-2	-
CASRDIYTEAFF	TGTGCCAGTAGGGACATCTACACTGAAGCTTTCTTT	once	TRBV19	TRBJ1-1	-
CASKAQYLGGYTF	TGTGCCAGCAAGGCCCAATACCTCGGGGGCTACACCTTC	-	TRBV28	TRBJ1-2	-
CAISESGDSAYEQYF	TGTGCCATCAGTGAGTCAGGGGACAGTGCCTACGAGCAGTACTTC	once	TRBV10-3	TRBJ2-7	TRBD1
CASNPSGGLEADTQYF	TGCGCCAGCAACCCCTCGGGGGGGCTTGAGGCAGATACGCAGTATTTT	-	TRBV5-1	TRBJ2-3	TRBD2
CASSLKGNEQFF	TGCGCCAGCAGCTTGAAGGGGAATGAGCAGTTCTTC	-	TRBV5-1	TRBJ2-1	-
CASSGQGIGEAFF	TGTGCCAGCAGTGGACAGGGGATAGGTGAAGCTTTCTTT	-	TRBV28	TRBJ1-1	TRBD1
CASRTSGGAGGYTF	TGTGCCAGCAGAACAAGTGGGGGGGCTGGTGGCTACACCTTC	-	TRBV28	TRBJ1-2	-
CASSYGGSAQYEQYF	TGTGCCAGCAGTTACGGCGGGAGCGCGCAATACGAGCAGTACTTC	-	TRBV6-5	TRBJ2-7	TRBD2
CASSSQGHEQFF	TGTGCCAGCAGCTCCCAGGGTCATGAGCAGTTCTTC	-	TRBV7-2	TRBJ2-1	-
CASSIWDLEETQYF	TGTGCCAGCAGCATCTGGGACTTAGAAGAGACCCAGTACTTC	-	TRBV7-9	TRBJ2-5	-
CASSVGQGRTGELFF	TGTGCCAGCAGTGTCGGTCAGGGGCGCACCGGGGAGCTGTTTTTT	-	TRBV2	TRBJ2-2	-
CASSLQGMGEKLFF	TGCGCCAGCAGCTTGCAGGGGATGGGAGAAAAACTGTTTTTT	-	TRBV5-1	TRBJ1-4	-
CASSEEEGAGGSYNSPLHF	TGTGCCAGCAGTGAAGAGGAGGGGGCCGGGGGCTCCTATAATTCACCCCTCCACTTT	-	TRBV6-1	TRBJ1-6	TRBD1
CASSPRTSGVKNIQYF	TGCGCCAGCAGCCCTAGGACTAGCGGGGTTAAAAACATTCAGTACTTC	-	TRBV5-1	TRBJ2-4	TRBD2
CASSQGGFTDTQYF	TGTGCCAGCAGCCAAGGAGGGTTCACAGATACGCAGTATTTT	-	TRBV3-1/TRBV3-2	TRBJ2-3	-
CASSLMSGDYNEQFF	TGTGCCAGCAGCTTAATGAGCGGAGACTACAATGAGCAGTTCTTC	-	TRBV7-2	TRBJ2-1	-
CASSFLIIVGQGNYGYTF	TGTGCCAGCAGTTTCTTAATCATTGTGGGACAGGGAAACTATGGCTACACCTTC	once	TRBV28	TRBJ1-2	TRBD1
CASRPGRPDTQYF	TGTGCCTCGCGGCCAGGGCGCCCAGATACGCAGTATTTT	-	TRBV12-3/TRBV12-4	TRBJ2-3	-
CASSVGLSNEQFF	TGTGCCAGCAGCGTTGGACTATCCAATGAGCAGTTCTTC	-	TRBV9	TRBJ2-1	-
CASSSWTGEGNTIYF	TGTGCCAGCAGTTCTTGGACAGGGGAGGGAAACACCATATATTTT	-	TRBV27	TRBJ1-3	TRBD1
CASSVQSSSYNSPLHF	TGTGCCAGCAGCGTTCAGTCAAGCTCCTATAATTCACCCCTCCACTTT	-	TRBV7-2	TRBJ1-6	-
CASSPQLKGDWKPNYGYTF	TGTGCCAGCTCACCGCAATTAAAAGGCGACTGGAAACCTAACTATGGCTACACCTTC	-	TRBV18	TRBJ1-2	-
CASSPGEYQETQYF	TGTGCCAGCAGTCCCGGGGAGTACCAAGAGACCCAGTACTTC	-	TRBV28	TRBJ2-5	-
CASSYVGLVTQYF	TGTGCCAGCAGTTACGTGGGGCTAGTTACGCAGTATTTT	few	TRBV6-2/TRBV6-3	TRBJ2-3	-
CAWSRGAGYGYTF	TGTGCCTGGAGTCGGGGGGCGGGCTATGGCTACACCTTC	-	TRBV30	TRBJ1-2	-